This T cell receptor (beta chain) appears in the sequencing data of a study of cytotoxic CD8 clonotypes in ibrutinib-treated CLL. Study-wide findings and caveats: Public clonotypes proved infrequent, and on treatment they shrank or remained steady.

Germline V CDR1 and CDR2: LGHNA, YNFKEQ. Trimming left V 0 bases short and J 4 bases short, with 4 bases between. CDR3 size: 13 residues. Profiled with immunoSEQ multiplex PCR; TCRdb holds only in-frame clones, not every one. The table includes about 130,000 clones, 70% to 90% detected once. As for this clone: The antigen is unknown.

The chain links TRBV4-2 to TRBJ1-3, with D unclear. The TCR sequence derives from a human donor with chronic lymphocytic leukemia. The sequencing used PBMCs, collected after 24 months of ibrutinib treatment. The CDR3 DNA sequence: TGTGCCAGCAGCCAAGATACCGGAAACACCATATATTTT. It specifies CASSQDTGNTIYF.